This T cell receptor (beta chain) stems from a study of T cells in Graves' hyperthyroidism and ophthalmopathy. The CDR3 extends over 18 amino acids. The V end lost 1 base, the J end lost 3 bases, and 18 bases lay between the germline ends. Germline CDR1 and CDR2: SGHAT and FQDESV (reference sequence). The PBMCs were sourced from fresh peripheral blood (around 9.9 ml). Amplified TCR beta CDR3 regions came from RNA transcripts. During a first-round RT-PCR of the TCR CDR3, the HTBI primer set was used. TCRdb reprocessed the multiplex PCR reads with MiXCR, giving one entry per CDR3 protein. The table has 530,000 or so distinct CDR3 sequences, approximately 25% seen once; the top ten hold approximately 10%.

The chain is built from TRBV11-1 and TRBJ2-2; no firm D call. Material: blood. This clonotype was obtained from a woman in her 30s with Graves' ophthalmopathy. CDR3 sequence reads: CASSLVGLDPPDTGELFF. The DNA of the CDR3 is TGTGCCAGCAGCTTAGTCGGCCTGGACCCCCCGGACACCGGGGAGCTGTTTTTT.